This TCR beta chain originates from a study of cytomegalovirus exposure and HLA in healthy donors. Assay: immunoSEQ multiplex PCR; the TCRdb copy retains only in-frame clones and omits some. The data show under 200,000 clones, just under 90% seen once. A remark on this clone: Its antigen is currently unknown.

Study results and limitations: Published work reported that the classifier diagnosed cytomegalovirus status with high specificity and sensitivity. In vitro data verified three CMV-associated chains as specific for CMV antigens.

An approximately 130-subject validation cohort, separate from the approximately 610-subject first cohort, supplied the donors. The CDR3 is 18 residues long. V lost 2 bases and J 5 bases, leaving 26 bases between the germline ends. Germline CDR1 and CDR2: SGDLS and YYNGEE. This TCR was sampled from a man between 18 and 29 years old in good health and CMV-seropositive. The sequenced material came from PBMCs. This chain joins TRBV9 and TRBJ2-7; D is possibly TRBD2 (7 bases). The CDR3 sequence is CASSVGGSMGGTPNEQYF. As DNA, the CDR3 is TGTGCCAGCAGCGTTGGCGGGAGTATGGGGGGCACTCCTAACGAGCAGTACTTC.